The T cell receptor (beta chain) described here comes from a study of neoadjuvant anti-PD-1 for oral cavity cancer. In the study overall: Most patients had three to four biweekly doses of 3 mg/kg nivolumab before resection.

CDR1 and CDR2 (germline): SGHAT, FQDESV (reference sequence). The CDR3 is 14 residues long. The V segment lost 1 base and the J segment 7 bases; nucleotides outside the gene matches: 6. Stage II-IVA oral cavity squamous cell carcinoma was new and untreated by systemic or radiation therapy. PBMCs were not maintained or expanded in culture before analysis. This clone was recorded only once. PBMC libraries mostly used roughly 500 ng of input genomic DNA, with six replicates per sample. Generated by immunoSEQ multiplex PCR, the TCRdb table keeps only in-frame clones and is missing some. The sample lists over 14,000 clones, 65% to 80% occurring once.

This receptor was identified in a person between 40 and 79 years old with oral cavity squamous cell carcinoma. V and J are TRBV11-1 and TRBJ2-7; the match to TRBD1 covers 8 bases. This specimen consisted of PBMCs, obtained before nivolumab (anti-PD-1) treatment. The CDR3 DNA reads as TGTGCCAGCAGCTTAGGTCAGGGGGCACGAGAGCAGTACTTC. Amino acid sequence: CASSLGQGAREQYF.